This TCR beta chain was recovered during a study of human T cells and chemical hapten exposure. Using its own MiXCR run on the RACE reads, TCRdb lists one record per CDR3 protein. The sample has approximately 400,000 distinct CDR3 sequences; 4% to 6% are singletons. The sample holds many counts of this clonotype. The time point: pre-sensitization, week 0. Documented treatment: therapeutic diphenylcyclopropenone sensitization with weekly scalp DPC. With V trimmed by 5 bases and J by 7 bases, 8 bases remained unmatched. CDR3 length: 14 residues. The receptor's source is a woman aged 50 to 60 with alopecia areata. Some clones in this sample may be carry-over from other donors' samples. V is TRBV23-1 and J is TRBJ2-1; 7 positions match TRBD1. TRBV23-1 is known as an ORF, though its function is uncertain. Here the sequenced sample was whole blood, taken in connection with sensitization to the hapten diphenylcyclopropenone (DPC). CDR3 bases: TGCGCCAGCAGTGAACAGGGGCCTCGAAATGAGCAGTTCTTC. Translating gives CASSEQGPRNEQFF.